This TCR beta chain appears in the sequencing data of a study of CD8 T cells in ankylosing spondylitis. Generation of TCR beta libraries employed quantitative 5'-RACE incorporating molecular barcodes. TCRdb fed the 5' RACE reads into MiXCR, producing one record per CDR3 protein. Of approximately 190,000 distinct CDR3 sequences in the sample, 13% were seen once. Unmatched junction bases numbered 6, after V lost 6 bases and J lost 5 bases. This CDR3 has 13 residues. Germline V gives CDR1 SNHLY, CDR2 FYNNEI. General study points: Clones tied to disease were said to be significantly enriched in matched ankylosing spondylitis synovial fluid.

This clonotype was seen a single time. Its antigen is not known. This may arise from a read error, as a much more abundant clone is one base away. The chain joins TRBV2 to TRBJ1-1; the match to TRBD1 covers 7 bases. The source is a female donor with ankylosing spondylitis or in good health (not recorded which). Sample: blood, either unsorted or a sorted T cell fraction (not recorded which). CDR3 sequence (DNA): TGTGCCAGCAGGCCCGACAGGGAAACTGAAGCTTTCTTT. Amino acids: CASRPDRETEAFF.